This entry describes one T cell receptor (beta chain). V was clipped by 5 bases and J by 3 bases, with 11 bases between them. The CDR3 extends over 13 amino acids. This sample was taken from a study of blood T cell repertoires in COVID-19. Study summary: Acute and convalescent COVID-19 specimens originated in the United States, Italy and Spain.

Participant age was about 18 to 95 years, and participants resided in 25 or so US areas. Authors' analysis steps: Nucleated cell number was recorded as an estimate derived from reference gene primer amplification. The data were produced by immunoSEQ multiplex PCR, yet TCRdb's version contains in-frame clones alone and is incomplete. From that table come the V and J calls and clone size; the DNA was used to work out D and trimming. The sample has some 310,000 clones; roughly 90% are singletons. The TCR comes from a woman aged 30 to 39 who had recovered from COVID-19. This chain links TRBV12-3 or TRBV12-4 with TRBJ2-7; D might be TRBD2 (5 bases). The sequenced sample was PBMCs or T cells enriched from blood (not recorded which). CDR3 in DNA: TGTGCCAGCAGTCGCACCGGGATCTACGAGCAGTACTTC. This translates into CASSRTGIYEQYF.